The 23 T cell receptor beta chains below were found in one sample sequenced in a study of post-analysis software for immune sequencing data. Study results and caveats: Controls had lower frequencies than patients of 4 or 5 TRBV segments, which included TRBV5-6, TRBV5-1 and TRBV20-1.

Their recognized antigens are unknown. cDNA libraries of TCR beta carried unique molecular identifiers. TCRdb passed the PCR reads through MiXCR, listing each CDR3 protein once. Of 400,000 to 500,000 distinct CDR3 sequences listed, approximately 39% are singletons. The specimen was blood. All receptors come from a girl aged 2 to 10 with multiple sclerosis.

This rearrangement joins TRBV10-3 to TRBJ2-3, with D hard to call. This CDR3 has 14 amino acids. Germline V gives CDR1 ENHRY, CDR2 SYGVKD. Trimming took 4 bases from V and 5 from J, leaving 13 bases between them. CDR3 amino acids: CAISADTQGDTQYF. CDR3 coding DNA: TGTGCCATCAGTGCAGATACCCAAGGAGATACGCAGTATTTT.

This clonotype was seen a handful of times. V gene TRBV28 combines with J gene TRBJ2-1, with 7 bases fitting TRBD2. CDR3 length: 12 residues. Germline-derived CDR1 and CDR2 are MDHEN and SYDVKM. The trim removed 3 bases at V and 9 bases at J, leaving 2 bases unmatched. The chain's CDR3 is CASSLRGSEQFF. CDR3 nucleotides: TGTGCCAGCAGTTTGCGCGGGAGTGAGCAGTTCTTC.

The chain joins TRBV3-1 to TRBJ2-5; 10 bases are a match to TRBD2. The CDR3 is 15 residues long. Losses at the gene ends were 4 bases for V and 5 bases for J; bases not matched to a gene: 7. CDR1 and CDR2 (germline): LGHDT, YNNKEL (reference sequence). The chain's CDR3 is CASSLEAGGSETQYF. The CDR3 nucleotides read TGTGCCAGCAGCCTTGAAGCGGGGGGGTCGGAGACCCAGTACTTC.

This rearrangement joins TRBV7-9 to TRBJ2-1, with 10 nucleotides matching TRBD2. The junction had 17 bases not matched to a gene; V was cut back by 4 bases and J by 8 bases. The germline CDR1 and CDR2 sequences are SEHNR and FQNEAQ (reference sequence). The CDR3 covers 18 residues. CDR3: CASSSNPSGSIGGDEQFF. DNA for the CDR3: TGTGCCAGCAGCTCCAATCCTAGCGGGAGTATAGGGGGTGATGAGCAGTTCTTC.

V and J are TRBV7-9 and TRBJ1-1, with TRBD1 as a possible D gene (6 bases). With 5 bases removed from V and 4 bases from J, the gap between germline ends came to 17 bases. There are 15 residues in the CDR3. Germline V gives CDR1 SEHNR, CDR2 FQNEAQ (reference sequence). The CDR3 reads CASSGRRGGSTEAFF. CDR3 DNA: TGTGCCAGCAGCGGTCGAAGAGGGGGAAGCACTGAAGCTTTCTTT.

The rearrangement joins TRBV28 to TRBJ2-7; D remains unclear. This CDR3 region has 16 residues. The germline V gene encodes CDR1 MDHEN and CDR2 SYDVKM. V was clipped by 2 bases and J by 4 bases, with 18 bases between them. The CDR3 reads CASSLSRSPPLYEQYF. The CDR3 DNA sequence: TGTGCCAGCAGTTTAAGTCGGTCCCCCCCTCTTTACGAGCAGTACTTC.

The V and J genes are TRBV11-2 and TRBJ2-1; 11 nucleotides agree with TRBD2. V gave up 4 bases and J gave up 5 bases; unmatched junction bases: 4. The CDR3 has 15 amino acids. Germline V gene lookup returns CDR1 SGHAT and CDR2 FQNNGV. In DNA form, the CDR3 reads TGTGCCAGCAGCTCGGGACTAGCGGTAAACAATGAGCAGTTCTTC. Its translation: CASSSGLAVNNEQFF.

The gene calls are TRBV18 and TRBJ2-3; D gene ambiguous. Trimming stripped 4 bases from V and 0 bases from J, with 11 bases between. Germline values: CDR1 KGHSH, CDR2 LQKENI. The CDR3 runs to 15 residues. The CDR3 spells CASSLITESTDTQYF. Written as DNA, the CDR3 is TGTGCCAGCTCACTTATCACTGAGAGCACAGATACGCAGTATTTT.

This clonotype was observed a handful of times. The chain is built from TRBV7-2 and TRBJ2-5; tentatively, D is TRBD1 or TRBD2 (5 bases each). The CDR3 extends over 18 amino acids. The germline V gene has CDR1 SGHTA and CDR2 FQGNSA. The V and J ends lost 5 bases and 5 bases respectively, with 27 bases between them. The CDR3 DNA reads as TGTGCCAGCAGCCCCGGGGCTAGATTACCCTCCACATGGGAGACCCAGTACTTC. Protein product: CASSPGARLPSTWETQYF.

This chain connects TRBV7-3 to TRBJ1-2, with D perhaps matching TRBD1 (6 bases). CDR1 SGHTA and CDR2 FQGTGA come from the germline V gene. This CDR3 region has 14 residues. The ends were cut back, 3 bases at V and 4 bases at J, with 12 bases in the middle. The CDR3 nucleotides read TGTGCCAGCAGCTTTCGACAGGACTTCTATGGCTACACCTTC. Translating it yields CASSFRQDFYGYTF.

V usage is TRBV29-1 and J usage is TRBJ2-1; possibly TRBD1 for D (6 bases). The length of the CDR3 is 13 residues. Trimming pared 7 bases from V and 0 bases from J, leaving 10 bases between. Germline V gene data show CDR1 as SQVTM and CDR2 as ANQGSEA. The DNA of the CDR3 is TGCAGCGGCCCAGGGGACTCCTACAATGAGCAGTTCTTC. Its protein is CSGPGDSYNEQFF.

The chain couples TRBV5-1 to TRBJ2-6, with 7 bases matching TRBD1. This CDR3 is 19 amino acids long. V lost 5 bases to trimming and J lost 0 bases; unmatched junction nucleotides: 14. CDR1 SGHRS and CDR2 YFSETQ come from the germline V gene. CDR3 protein: CASSNMGTASFSGANVLTF. CDR3 DNA: TGCGCCAGCAGTAATATGGGGACAGCGAGTTTCTCTGGGGCCAACGTCCTGACTTTC.

V and J are TRBV2 and TRBJ2-3; 9 bases line up with TRBD1. Trimming cost V 3 bases and J 5 bases; bases outside gene matches: 3. This CDR3 contains 14 residues. The V gene's germline CDR1 is SNHLY and CDR2 FYNNEI. Here the CDR3 reads CASSEDRGEDTQYF. For the CDR3, the DNA is TGTGCCAGCAGTGAGGACAGGGGCGAAGATACGCAGTATTTT.

The V gene is TRBV5-1, the J gene TRBJ2-5, with 9 bases aligning to TRBD1. Losses at the gene ends were 3 bases for V and 3 bases for J; bases not matched to a gene: 15. This CDR3 is built from 18 residues. CDR1 and CDR2 from the germline V gene are SGHRS and YFSETQ. The CDR3 region is CASSWNSAGQGTKETQYF. The CDR3 DNA reads TGCGCCAGCAGCTGGAATTCGGCAGGACAGGGGACAAAAGAGACCCAGTACTTC.

This clonotype was seen only a few times. This chain links TRBV5-1 with TRBJ2-3; TRBD2 is a possible D gene (6 bases). The CDR3 sequence is 16 residues long. The V end lost 4 bases, the J end lost 2 bases, and 17 bases lay between the germline ends. The V gene's germline CDR1 is SGHRS and CDR2 YFSETQ. The CDR3 bases are TGCGCCAGCAGCCGGAGCGTGGGGGGAAACACAGATACGCAGTATTTT. Translation gives CASSRSVGGNTDTQYF.

The chain links TRBV6-6 to TRBJ2-7; D is unclear. This CDR3 has 12 amino acids. Germline V gene data show CDR1 as MNHNY and CDR2 as SVGAGI (reference sequence). Trimming pared 3 bases from V and 2 bases from J, leaving 5 bases between. The CDR3 sequence is CASSYDPYEQYF. In nucleotides, the CDR3 is TGTGCCAGCAGTTATGATCCCTACGAGCAGTACTTC.

The V and J genes are TRBV20-1 and TRBJ2-1; TRBD1 aligns across 11 bases. From germline, CDR1 is DFQATT and CDR2 SNEGSKA (reference sequence). The CDR3 is made up of 17 amino acids. V was clipped by 0 bases and J by 7 bases; unmatched bases: 11. The CDR3 DNA follows: TGCAGTGCTAGAGATAGTTTCGGGACAGGGGGGATGAATGAGCAGTTCTTC. Encoded protein: CSARDSFGTGGMNEQFF.

The rearrangement joins TRBV4-3 to TRBJ2-5; 11 positions match TRBD1. This CDR3 is built from 15 residues. J was trimmed by 1 base and V by 3 bases; bases with no gene match: 1. Looked up from germline, CDR1 is LGHNA and CDR2 is YSLEER. This CDR3 reads CASSHGTGGQETQYF. The CDR3, as DNA: TGCGCCAGCAGCCATGGGACAGGGGGCCAAGAGACCCAGTACTTC.

The V gene is TRBV28, the J gene TRBJ2-3, with D possibly being TRBD1 or TRBD2 (5 bases each). CDR3 length: 12 amino acids. The germline V gene encodes CDR1 MDHEN and CDR2 SYDVKM. Trimming cost V 5 bases and J 11 bases, with 14 bases left between them. The CDR3 coding sequence is TGTGCCAGCAGTCCCCGGGGCCGTCAGCAGTATTTT. It codes for CASSPRGRQQYF.

J is TRBJ1-4 and V is TRBV19, with 8 bases lining up with TRBD1. Germline V gene lookup returns CDR1 LNHDA and CDR2 SQIVND (reference sequence). The length of the CDR3 is 16 residues. Losses at the gene ends were 6 bases for V and 8 bases for J; bases not matched to a gene: 14. The CDR3 DNA reads as TGTGCCAGTAGGAACCTTACAGGGGGTAACCAGGAAAAACTGTTTTTT. As protein: CASRNLTGGNQEKLFF. Filled out from reference TRBV19 and TRBJ1-4, the complete variable domain reads DGGITQSPKYLFRKEGQNVTLSCEQNLNHDAMYWYRQDPGQGLRLIYYSQIVNDFQKGDIAEGYSVSREKKESFPLTVTSAQKNPTAFYLCASRNLTGGNQEKLFFGSGTQLSVL.

The rearrangement uses TRBV2 and TRBJ1-5; possibly TRBD1 for D (6 bases). Germline-derived CDR1 and CDR2 are SNHLY and FYNNEI. V shed 7 bases and J shed 4 bases, with 14 bases lying between them. This CDR3 comprises 14 residues. The CDR3 sequence is CASTEEGGNQPQHF. CDR3 DNA: TGTGCCAGCACCGAAGAGGGGGGGAATCAGCCCCAGCATTTT.

This clonotype was seen a handful of times. This chain uses TRBV5-1 with TRBJ1-4, with D possibly matching TRBD1 (6 bases). This CDR3 has 18 amino acids. V gave up 0 bases and J gave up 3 bases, with 18 bases separating them. Per germline, CDR1 SGHRS and CDR2 YFSETQ. CDR3 region: CASSLDGRGSVSNEKLFF. The CDR3 coding sequence is TGCGCCAGCAGCTTGGACGGCAGGGGCTCCGTCTCTAATGAAAAACTGTTTTTT. Using reference TRBV5-1 and TRBJ1-4 for the parts outside the CDR3, the full variable domain is KAGVTQTPRYLIKTRGQQVTLSCSPISGHRSVSWYQQTPGQGLQFLFEYFSETQRNKGNFPGRFSGRQFSNSRSEMNVSTLELGDSALYLCASSLDGRGSVSNEKLFFGSGTQLSVL.

This chain uses TRBV29-1 with TRBJ2-3; D perhaps matches TRBD2 (5 bases). The CDR3 loop spans 13 amino acids. Deletions cut 4 bases from V and 2 bases from J, with 10 bases between. CDR1 is SQVTM and CDR2 is ANQGSEA in the germline V gene. CDR3 sequence: CSVASRYTDTQYF. The CDR3 DNA is TGCAGCGTTGCTAGCAGATACACAGATACGCAGTATTTT.